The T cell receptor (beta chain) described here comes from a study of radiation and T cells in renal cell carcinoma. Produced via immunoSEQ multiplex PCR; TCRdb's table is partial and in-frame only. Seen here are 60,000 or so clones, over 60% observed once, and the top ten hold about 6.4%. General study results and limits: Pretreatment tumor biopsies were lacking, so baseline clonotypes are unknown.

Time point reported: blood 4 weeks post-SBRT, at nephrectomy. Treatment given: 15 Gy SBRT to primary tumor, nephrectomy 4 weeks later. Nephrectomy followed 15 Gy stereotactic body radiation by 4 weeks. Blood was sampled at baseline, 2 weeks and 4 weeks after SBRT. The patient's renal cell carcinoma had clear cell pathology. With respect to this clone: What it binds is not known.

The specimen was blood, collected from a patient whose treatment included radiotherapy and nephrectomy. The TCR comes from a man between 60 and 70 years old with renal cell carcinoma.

DNA for the CDR3: TGTGCCAGTAGTATCCCGGACAGCCGCTCCTACAATGAGCAGTTCTTC. Residues: CASSIPDSRSYNEQFF. The chain is built from TRBV19 and TRBJ2-1; tentative D call: TRBD1 (6 bases). Germline V gives CDR1 LNHDA, CDR2 SQIVND (reference sequence). V was pared by 3 bases and J by 0 bases, with 12 bases between. This CDR3 contains 16 residues.